Detailed here is one TCR beta chain. Its target is unknown. The sample belongs to a study of T-cell memory formation after mild COVID-19. Study as a whole: Clusters were largely donor specific. Broader study findings: Among clones peaking at day 37 in the second wave, SARS-CoV-2 specificity remained unconfirmed.

The TCR alpha and TCR beta cDNA libraries, bearing sample barcodes and UMIs, were generated by 5'RACE using constant-segment primers. TCRdb re-called the 5' RACE reads with MiXCR, one entry per CDR3 protein. The sample lists tens of thousands of distinct CDR3 sequences, 20% to 30% occurring once. Germline V lookup: CDR1 SGHVS, CDR2 FQNEAQ. The CDR3 extends over 16 amino acids. Between the trimmed V and J ends, which lost 7 bases and 4 bases, there was a span of 20 bases. The TCR sequence derives from a man younger than 30 who had mild COVID-19 (a few samples of this study predate the infection). Cell type and time point are not known. The sequenced sample consisted of PBMCs or a T cell subset sorted from them (not recorded which). The chain links TRBV7-8 to TRBJ1-5; D is possibly TRBD1 (5 bases). The CDR3 bases are TGTGCCAGCACCCTAGGGGTTGTGGGGATTAATCAGCCCCAGCATTTT. As protein: CASTLGVVGINQPQHF.